This T cell receptor beta chain emerged from a study of beta chain features in type 1 diabetes. Points on this clone: Its antigen is not known.

Overall study findings and caveats: The naive, central memory and Treg TCRB repertoires of patients appeared to be more similar to one another than those of healthy donors.

The germline V gene has CDR1 SGHAT and CDR2 FQNNGV. V was cut by 8 bases and J by 4 bases, with 8 bases left in between. The CDR3 is made up of 11 amino acids. Sorted populations all exceeded 95% purity. Expressed TCRB transcripts were sequenced after all isolated RNA was converted to cDNA. The assay was immunoSEQ multiplex PCR, and TCRdb's table has in-frame clones only and misses some. The sample lists around 500,000 clones, approximately 31% seen once, with more than 0.055% in the top ten. This chain connects TRBV11-2 to TRBJ2-5; maybe TRBD1 (5 bases). Material for sequencing was naive CD4+ T cells from blood. The origin of this receptor is a young man in good health. CDR3 sequence (DNA): TGTGCCAGCCCCCAGGGAGAGACCCAGTACTTC. Its translation: CASPQGETQYF.